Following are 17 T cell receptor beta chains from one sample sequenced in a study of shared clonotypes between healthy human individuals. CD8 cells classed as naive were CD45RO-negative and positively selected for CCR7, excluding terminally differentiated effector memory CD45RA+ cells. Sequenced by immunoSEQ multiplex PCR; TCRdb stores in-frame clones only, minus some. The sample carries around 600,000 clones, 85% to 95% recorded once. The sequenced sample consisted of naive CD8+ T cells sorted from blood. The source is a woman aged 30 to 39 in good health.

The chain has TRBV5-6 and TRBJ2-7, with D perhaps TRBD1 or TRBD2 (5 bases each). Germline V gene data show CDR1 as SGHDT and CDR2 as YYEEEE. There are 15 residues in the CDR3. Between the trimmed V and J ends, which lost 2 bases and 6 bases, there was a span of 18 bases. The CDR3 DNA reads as TGTGCCAGCAGCTTCGGGGCTTATCTACCTGGCGAGCAGTACTTC. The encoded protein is CASSFGAYLPGEQYF.

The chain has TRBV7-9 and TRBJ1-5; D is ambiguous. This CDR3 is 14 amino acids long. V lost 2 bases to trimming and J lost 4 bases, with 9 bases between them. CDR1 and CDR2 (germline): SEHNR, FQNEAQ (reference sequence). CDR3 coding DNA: TGTGCCAGCAGCTTAAGGATGGGTAATCAGCCCCAGCATTTT. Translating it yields CASSLRMGNQPQHF.

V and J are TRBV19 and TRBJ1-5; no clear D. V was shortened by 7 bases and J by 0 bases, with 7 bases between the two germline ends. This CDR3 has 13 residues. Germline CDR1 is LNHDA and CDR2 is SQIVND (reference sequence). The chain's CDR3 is CASNDHSNQPQHF. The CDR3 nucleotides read TGTGCCAGTAATGATCATAGCAATCAGCCCCAGCATTTT.

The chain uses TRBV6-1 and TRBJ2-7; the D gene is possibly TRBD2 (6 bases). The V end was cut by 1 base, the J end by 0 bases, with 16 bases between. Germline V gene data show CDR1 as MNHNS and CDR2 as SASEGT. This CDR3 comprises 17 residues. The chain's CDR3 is CASSEEGAGPFSYEQYF. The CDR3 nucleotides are TGTGCCAGCAGTGAAGAAGGAGCGGGCCCCTTCTCCTACGAGCAGTACTTC.

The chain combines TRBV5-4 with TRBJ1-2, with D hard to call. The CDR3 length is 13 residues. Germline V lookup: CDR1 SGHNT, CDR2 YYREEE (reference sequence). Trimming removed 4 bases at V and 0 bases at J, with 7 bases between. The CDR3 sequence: CASSAYTNYGYTF. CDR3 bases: TGTGCCAGCAGCGCTTACACTAACTATGGCTACACCTTC.

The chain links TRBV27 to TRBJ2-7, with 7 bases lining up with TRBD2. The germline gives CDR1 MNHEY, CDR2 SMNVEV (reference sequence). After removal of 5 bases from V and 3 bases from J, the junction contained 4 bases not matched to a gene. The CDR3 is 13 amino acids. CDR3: CASSSGIGYEQYF. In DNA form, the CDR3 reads TGTGCCAGCAGTAGCGGGATCGGCTACGAGCAGTACTTC.

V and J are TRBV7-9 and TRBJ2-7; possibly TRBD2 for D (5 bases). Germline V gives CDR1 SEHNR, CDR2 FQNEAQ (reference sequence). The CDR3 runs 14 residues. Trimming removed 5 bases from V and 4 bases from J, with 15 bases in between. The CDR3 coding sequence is TGTGCCAGCAGCCCGACGGAGGTAGTTTACGAGCAGTACTTC. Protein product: CASSPTEVVYEQYF.

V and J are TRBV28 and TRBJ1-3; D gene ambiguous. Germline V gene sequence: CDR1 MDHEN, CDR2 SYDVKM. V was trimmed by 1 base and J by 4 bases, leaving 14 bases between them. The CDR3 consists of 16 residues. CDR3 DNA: TGTGCCAGCAGTTTATATCGGGGTTCGGGGGGAAACACCATATATTTT. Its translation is CASSLYRGSGGNTIYF.

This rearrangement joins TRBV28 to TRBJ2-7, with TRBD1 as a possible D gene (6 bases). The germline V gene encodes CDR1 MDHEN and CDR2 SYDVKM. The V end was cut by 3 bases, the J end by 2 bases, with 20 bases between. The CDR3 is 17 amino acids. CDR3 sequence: CASSFPRTGLSPYEQYF. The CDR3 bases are TGTGCCAGCAGTTTCCCCCGTACAGGGTTGAGTCCCTACGAGCAGTACTTC.

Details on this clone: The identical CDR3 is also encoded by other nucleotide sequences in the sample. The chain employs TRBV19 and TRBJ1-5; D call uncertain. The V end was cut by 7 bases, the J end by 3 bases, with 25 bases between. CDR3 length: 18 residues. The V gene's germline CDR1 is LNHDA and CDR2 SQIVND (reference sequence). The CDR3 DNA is TGTGCCAGTACCACGAAAAACTCCATTTCGAGACCCAATCAGCCCCAGCATTTT. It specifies CASTTKNSISRPNQPQHF.

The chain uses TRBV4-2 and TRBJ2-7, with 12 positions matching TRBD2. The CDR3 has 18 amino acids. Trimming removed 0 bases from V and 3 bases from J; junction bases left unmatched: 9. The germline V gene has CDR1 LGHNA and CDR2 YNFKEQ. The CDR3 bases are TGTGCCAGCAGCCAAGACAAGCTAGCGGGAGGGCTACACTACGAGCAGTACTTC. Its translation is CASSQDKLAGGLHYEQYF.

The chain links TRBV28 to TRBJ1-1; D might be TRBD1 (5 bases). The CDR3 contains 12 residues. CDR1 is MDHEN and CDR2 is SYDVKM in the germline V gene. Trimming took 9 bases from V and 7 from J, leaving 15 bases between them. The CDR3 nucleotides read TGTGCCAGTAACTCGGGGGAGGTTGAAGCTTTCTTT. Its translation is CASNSGEVEAFF.

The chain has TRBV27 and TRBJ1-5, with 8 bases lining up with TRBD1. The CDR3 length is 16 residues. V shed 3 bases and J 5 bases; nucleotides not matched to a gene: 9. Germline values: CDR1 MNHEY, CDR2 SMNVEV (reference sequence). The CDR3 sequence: CASSLDGQGAYQPQHF. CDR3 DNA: TGTGCCAGCAGTTTGGATGGGCAGGGGGCATATCAGCCCCAGCATTTT.

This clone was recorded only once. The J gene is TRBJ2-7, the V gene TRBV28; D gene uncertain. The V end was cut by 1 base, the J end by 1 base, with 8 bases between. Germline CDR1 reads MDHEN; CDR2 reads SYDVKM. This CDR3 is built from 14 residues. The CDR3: CASSLYLKSYEQYF. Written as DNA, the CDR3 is TGTGCCAGCAGTTTATATCTGAAATCCTACGAGCAGTACTTC.

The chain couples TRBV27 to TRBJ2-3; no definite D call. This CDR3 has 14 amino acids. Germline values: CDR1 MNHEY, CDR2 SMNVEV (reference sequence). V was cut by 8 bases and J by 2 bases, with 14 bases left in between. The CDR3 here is CASHFGSDTDTQYF. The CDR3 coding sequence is TGTGCCAGCCATTTCGGAAGTGACACAGATACGCAGTATTTT.

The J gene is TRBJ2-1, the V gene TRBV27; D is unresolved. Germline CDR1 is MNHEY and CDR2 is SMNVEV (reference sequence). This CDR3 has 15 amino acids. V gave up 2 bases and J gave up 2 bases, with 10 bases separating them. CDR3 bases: TGTGCCAGCAGTTTAGTACCGGTTCCCTACAATGAGCAGTTCTTC. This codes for CASSLVPVPYNEQFF.

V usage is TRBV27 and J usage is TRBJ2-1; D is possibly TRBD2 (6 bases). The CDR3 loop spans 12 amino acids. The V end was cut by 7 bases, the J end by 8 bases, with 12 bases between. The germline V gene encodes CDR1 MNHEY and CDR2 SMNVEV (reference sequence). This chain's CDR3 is CASKTSSHEQFF. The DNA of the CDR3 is TGTGCCAGCAAGACTAGTTCCCATGAGCAGTTCTTC.